These 27 T cell receptor beta chains share one sample of origin, sequenced in a study of shared clonotypes between healthy human individuals. Clones were read by immunoSEQ multiplex PCR, and TCRdb kept only the in-frame ones, dropping some. The table records roughly 2.2 million clones, roughly 92% of them present only once. Sequencing used naive CD4+ T cells from PBMCs. Subset meaning: CD45RA+ positively selected. These receptors originate from a man in his late teens or twenties in good health. Some clones in this sample may be carry-over from other donors' samples.

CDR3: CASSLDQAGELFF. The CDR3 nucleotides are TGTGCCAGCTCACTAGACCAAGCCGGGGAGCTGTTTTTT. J is TRBJ2-2 and V is TRBV18; D is ambiguous. The V gene lost 4 bases and the J gene lost 6 bases, with 9 bases spanning the gap. Germline V lookup: CDR1 KGHSH, CDR2 LQKENI. CDR3 length: 13 amino acids.

The sample holds one count of this clone. Other DNA sequences within the sample encode an identical CDR3. The gene calls are TRBV9 and TRBJ2-2; 11 nucleotides match TRBD2. The V gene end was trimmed by 0 bases and the J gene end by 8 bases; junction bases not matched to a gene: 3. Germline assignment: CDR1 SGDLS and CDR2 YYNGEE. This CDR3 is built from 15 residues. The CDR3 loop reads CASSVGLAGLGELFF. CDR3 sequence (DNA): TGTGCCAGCAGCGTAGGACTAGCGGGACTAGGGGAGCTGTTTTTT.

This chain uses TRBV6-6 with TRBJ2-3; TRBD2 matches at 7 bases. Germline values: CDR1 MNHNY, CDR2 SVGAGI (reference sequence). The CDR3 sequence is 14 residues long. With 6 bases clipped from V and 8 bases from J, the junction kept 11 bases outside the gene matches. CDR3 protein: CASSPAGSQATQYF. CDR3 nucleotide sequence: TGTGCCAGCAGCCCAGCGGGGAGCCAGGCTACGCAGTATTTT.

Comments on this clone: The same CDR3 also results from other DNA sequences found in this sample. The chain carries TRBV9 and TRBJ2-1; 11 bases are shared with TRBD2. The CDR3 covers 15 residues. Germline-derived CDR1 and CDR2 are SGDLS and YYNGEE. J gave up 1 base and V 3 bases, and 0 bases lay outside the gene matches. CDR3 in DNA: TGTGCCAGCAGCGGACTAGCGGGGTCCTACAATGAGCAGTTCTTC. Translated, it gives CASSGLAGSYNEQFF.

The chain couples TRBV28 to TRBJ2-5; 11 nucleotides align to TRBD2. Trimming cost V 1 base and J 2 bases; bases outside gene matches: 6. Looked up from germline, CDR1 is MDHEN and CDR2 is SYDVKM. This CDR3 comprises 17 residues. CDR3 residues: CASSLFGASGGQETQYF. In nucleotides, the CDR3 is TGTGCCAGCAGTTTATTCGGGGCTAGCGGGGGGCAAGAGACCCAGTACTTC.

This chain connects TRBV19 to TRBJ1-3; D gene unclear. From germline, CDR1 is LNHDA and CDR2 SQIVND (reference sequence). CDR3 length: 14 residues. V shed 7 bases and J shed 0 bases, with 10 bases lying between them. The DNA for the CDR3 is TGTGCCAGTATTGGCCAACCCTCTGGAAACACCATATATTTT. The encoded protein is CASIGQPSGNTIYF.

The V and J genes are TRBV7-3 and TRBJ2-3; 13 bases fit TRBD2. Unmatched junction bases numbered 5, after V lost 5 bases and J lost 0 bases. Germline V gene data show CDR1 as SGHTA and CDR2 as FQGTGA. This CDR3 region has 17 residues. The CDR3 loop is CASSPWTSGSSTDTQYF. CDR3 DNA: TGTGCCAGCAGCCCATGGACTAGCGGGAGTAGCACAGATACGCAGTATTTT.

The chain links TRBV19 to TRBJ2-1, with a possible D match to TRBD2 (5 bases). Trimming removed 1 base from V and 5 bases from J, with 18 bases in between. The germline V gene encodes CDR1 LNHDA and CDR2 SQIVND (reference sequence). This CDR3 is built from 17 residues. The CDR3 protein is CASSIGGWVGENNEQFF. The CDR3 DNA sequence: TGTGCCAGTAGTATAGGAGGGTGGGTTGGAGAAAACAATGAGCAGTTCTTC.

The J gene is TRBJ1-5, the V gene TRBV28; tentative D call: TRBD1 (5 bases). This CDR3 contains 13 residues. The germline V and J ends were trimmed by 7 bases and 7 bases, with 14 bases remaining between them. CDR1 and CDR2 (germline): MDHEN, SYDVKM. The CDR3 region is CASITAGRQPQHF. DNA of the CDR3: TGTGCCAGCATCACGGCAGGGAGGCAGCCCCAGCATTTT.

V and J are TRBV28 and TRBJ1-2; no definite D call. Germline V gene sequence: CDR1 MDHEN, CDR2 SYDVKM. V lost 5 bases to trimming and J lost 2 bases, with 12 bases between them. This CDR3 has 14 residues. The CDR3 nucleotides are TGTGCCAGCAGTACCTTGGGAATAAACTATGGCTACACCTTC. The encoded protein is CASSTLGINYGYTF.

CDR3 protein: CASSPIRTSGSYEQYF. DNA of the CDR3: TGTGCCAGCAGCCCAATTCGGACTAGCGGATCCTACGAGCAGTACTTC. V usage is TRBV28 and J usage is TRBJ2-7; 10 bases are shared with TRBD2. The V gene's germline CDR1 is MDHEN and CDR2 SYDVKM. With V trimmed by 6 bases and J by 1 base, 9 bases remained unmatched. The CDR3 consists of 16 residues.

With regard to this clone: At the DNA level, this CDR3 is encoded by other sequences in the same sample as well. The chain links TRBV4-2 to TRBJ2-3, with 7 nucleotides matching TRBD1. The J segment lost 4 bases and the V segment lost 1 base, leaving 2 bases of the junction unmatched. This CDR3 region has 14 residues. Per germline, CDR1 LGHNA and CDR2 YNFKEQ. The CDR3 is CASSQGTGADTQYF. CDR3 nucleotides: TGTGCCAGCAGCCAAGGAACAGGGGCAGATACGCAGTATTTT.

J is TRBJ2-1 and V is TRBV5-4, with TRBD1 identical over 10 bases. Losses at the gene ends were 3 bases for V and 7 bases for J; bases not matched to a gene: 7. The CDR3 extends over 15 amino acids. Germline V CDR1 and CDR2: SGHNT, YYREEE (reference sequence). In DNA, the CDR3 is TGTGCCAGCAGCTCGGACAGGGGGACGGGAAATGAGCAGTTCTTC. This sequence encodes CASSSDRGTGNEQFF.

The chain couples TRBV29-1 to TRBJ1-1; D is unclear. The germline gives CDR1 SQVTM, CDR2 ANQGSEA. Trimming cost V 4 bases and J 6 bases, with 9 bases left between them. CDR3 size: 11 residues. The chain's CDR3 is CSVVDRSEAFF. The CDR3 DNA reads as TGCAGCGTTGTGGACCGATCTGAAGCTTTCTTT.

In regard to this clone: The sample holds other DNA sequences that translate to the same CDR3. The J gene is TRBJ2-7, the V gene TRBV9; 9 bases match TRBD1. In germline, CDR1 is SGDLS, CDR2 YYNGEE. The CDR3 length is 15 residues. V shed 2 bases and J 0 bases; nucleotides not matched to a gene: 3. The chain's CDR3 is CASSVLGQGSYEQYF. The CDR3 nucleotides are TGTGCCAGCAGCGTCCTGGGACAGGGCTCCTACGAGCAGTACTTC.

This chain uses TRBV19 with TRBJ1-2, with D hard to call. This CDR3 has 15 residues. Germline CDR1 and CDR2: LNHDA and SQIVND (reference sequence). Trimming removed 8 bases from V and 3 bases from J, with 19 bases in between. Here the CDR3 DNA reads TGTGCCAGTTCGGTTCATCAGGCGGGAGACTATGGCTACACCTTC. Translated, it gives CASSVHQAGDYGYTF.

The chain uses TRBV6-5 and TRBJ1-5, with D possibly TRBD1 on 6 matching bases. Trimming shortened V by 7 bases and J by 1 base, and 14 bases separated the two germline ends. Germline CDR1 reads MNHEY; CDR2 reads SVGAGI. There are 15 residues in the CDR3. CDR3 in amino acids: CASKAPGQSNQPQHF. The DNA for the CDR3 is TGTGCCAGCAAAGCGCCGGGACAAAGCAATCAGCCCCAGCATTTT.

The chain links TRBV25-1 to TRBJ2-7; D gene unclear. The CDR3 length is 11 residues. Trimming shortened V by 4 bases and J by 0 bases, and 1 base separated the two germline ends. Germline CDR1 MGHDK, CDR2 SYGVNS. The CDR3 DNA sequence: TGTGCCAGCAGTGGCTCCTACGAGCAGTACTTC. Its protein is CASSGSYEQYF.

V usage is TRBV4-1 and J usage is TRBJ1-5, with a possible D match to TRBD1 (5 bases). The V gene lost 3 bases and the J gene lost 4 bases, with 16 bases spanning the gap. The CDR3 sequence is 16 residues long. Germline values: CDR1 MGHRA, CDR2 YSYEKL. CDR3 protein: CASSQPRQRENQPQHF. The CDR3 DNA is TGCGCCAGCAGCCAGCCGAGACAGAGAGAGAATCAGCCCCAGCATTTT.

This chain uses TRBV6-6 with TRBJ1-5, with no clear D. The V gene's germline CDR1 is MNHNY and CDR2 SVGAGI (reference sequence). The V and J ends lost 1 base and 6 bases respectively, with 16 bases between them. This CDR3 is 16 amino acids long. The CDR3 sequence: CASSYWISAYGQPQHF. CDR3 DNA: TGTGCCAGCAGTTACTGGATATCAGCGTATGGTCAGCCCCAGCATTTT.

As to this clone: Other DNA sequences in this specimen translate into the identical CDR3. This sequence joins TRBV29-1 and TRBJ2-3, with D hard to call. Germline CDR1 and CDR2: SQVTM and ANQGSEA. The germline V and J ends were trimmed by 6 bases and 0 bases, with 7 bases remaining between them. This CDR3 is built from 12 residues. CDR3 residues: CSVSPSTDTQYF. The CDR3 DNA reads as TGCAGCGTCTCGCCTAGCACAGATACGCAGTATTTT.

V usage is TRBV7-8 and J usage is TRBJ1-5, with D unresolved. Trimming took off 1 base at V and 5 bases at J, with 12 bases between the two ends. This CDR3 has 15 residues. Per the germline V gene, CDR1 is SGHVS and CDR2 is FQNEAQ. The CDR3 is CASSLGRIIDQPQHF. The CDR3 nucleotides are TGTGCCAGCAGCTTAGGTCGGATAATAGATCAGCCCCAGCATTTT.

The rearrangement links TRBV7-8 to TRBJ1-5; D is ambiguous. The CDR3 is 17 residues long. V dropped 1 base and J dropped 2 bases, with 15 bases sitting between them. Germline assignment: CDR1 SGHVS and CDR2 FQNEAQ. The CDR3 DNA follows: TGTGCCAGCAGCTTAGAAGTCGCTACCCTGGGCAATCAGCCCCAGCATTTT. This codes for CASSLEVATLGNQPQHF.

This chain connects TRBV11-1 to TRBJ2-3, with 8 positions matching TRBD1. CDR1 is SGHAT and CDR2 is FQDESV in the germline V gene (reference sequence). CDR3 size: 15 residues. The V and J ends lost 5 bases and 3 bases, in that order; junction bases with no gene match: 7. The DNA of the CDR3 is TGTGCCAGCAGCCCAGGACAGGGAATAACAGATACGCAGTATTTT. Translated: CASSPGQGITDTQYF.

The chain recombines TRBV19 with TRBJ1-2; a weak D match, TRBD1 (5 bases). Germline V gene sequence: CDR1 LNHDA, CDR2 SQIVND (reference sequence). Trimming took off 5 bases at V and 8 bases at J, with 21 bases between the two ends. This CDR3 contains 15 residues. The CDR3 DNA reads as TGTGCCAGTAGTTCCCCGGCAGGGCCCGTTTGGGGCTACACCTTC. It specifies CASSSPAGPVWGYTF.

The gene calls are TRBV5-1 and TRBJ2-5; the match to TRBD2 covers 14 bases. This CDR3 has 16 amino acids. CDR1 is SGHRS, CDR2 YFSETQ, per germline. The ends lost 4 bases at V and 3 bases at J; junction bases unmatched: 5. The CDR3 region is CASSTGGLAGEETQYF. The DNA for the CDR3 is TGCGCCAGCAGCACGGGGGGACTAGCGGGAGAAGAGACCCAGTACTTC.

V and J are TRBV5-5 and TRBJ2-5; D is undetermined. Germline CDR1 and CDR2: SGHKS and YYEKEE (reference sequence). Trimming took 7 bases from V and 1 from J, leaving 8 bases between them. The CDR3 is 12 residues long. CDR3 loop: CASAPLQETQYF. The CDR3 coding sequence is TGTGCCAGCGCGCCTCTCCAAGAGACCCAGTACTTC.